This is a list of T cell receptor beta chains from one sample in a study of cytomegalovirus exposure and HLA in healthy donors. Libraries were prepared by immunoSEQ multiplex PCR; TCRdb keeps only in-frame clonotypes and omits some of them. Of 200,000 or so clones listed, approximately 87% were seen once; the top ten hold over 1%. What was sequenced was PBMCs. These TCRs come from a human donor in good health. Each CDR3 is given with its conserved first and last residue. A D gene is named only where the DNA matches it firmly. The size of a clone is reported for some rows only, either as once, few or many, or as a class for expanded clones.

cdr3_length	v_call	clone_size	d_call	j_call	cdr3_nt	cdr3_aa
12	TRBV2	.	.	TRBJ1-5	TGTGCCAGCAGAGCACAGGATCAGCCCCAGCATTTT	CASRAQDQPQHF
14	TRBV9	.	.	TRBJ2-2	TGTGCCAGCAGCGATAGACGGGACTCCGGGGAGCTGTTTTTT	CASSDRRDSGELFF
15	TRBV1	.	.	TRBJ2-7	TGCACCAGCAGCCAATCACTAGCGGAAGTCTACGAGCAGTACTTC	CTSSQSLAEVYEQYF
18	TRBV5-1	.	.	TRBJ1-6	TGCGCCAGCAGCTTGAGTCTGGGGCTTGGCTCCTATAATTCACCCCTCCACTTT	CASSLSLGLGSYNSPLHF
15	TRBV11-1	.	.	TRBJ2-7	TGTGCCAGCAGCTTGGGTCTATGGGGAGCCTACGAGCAGTACTTC	CASSLGLWGAYEQYF
13	TRBV28	.	.	TRBJ2-7	TGTGCCAGCAGCCCGACTAAAGCCTACGAGCAGTACTTC	CASSPTKAYEQYF
13	TRBV5-1	.	TRBD1	TRBJ2-7	TGCGCCAGCAGCTCCCCCGGGACAGGGTCTCTGAACTTC	CASSSPGTGSLNF
16	TRBV5-1	.	TRBD2	TRBJ2-3	TGCGCCAGCAGCTCAAAAGCGGGAGGGGGCACAGATACGCAGTATTTT	CASSSKAGGGTDTQYF
14	TRBV7-9	.	TRBD2	TRBJ2-7	TGTGCCAGCAGCTTAGGCGGGGGGAGTTACGAGCAGTACTTC	CASSLGGGSYEQYF
13	TRBV6-5	.	.	TRBJ1-1	TGTGCCAGCAGTAGCGCCGGGGACACTGAAGCTTTCTTT	CASSSAGDTEAFF
15	TRBV11-2	.	TRBD1	TRBJ2-5	TGTGCCAGCAGCTTAGCGGGACAGGGTGAAGAGACCCAGTACTTC	CASSLAGQGEETQYF
15	TRBV7-7	.	TRBD2	TRBJ2-3	TGTGCTAGCAGCTTAGGGACTAGGACCACAGATACGCAGTATTTT	CASSLGTRTTDTQYF
16	TRBV7-3	.	TRBD2	TRBJ2-1	TGTGCCAGCAGCCCCGGGAGCGGGAGGGCCAGCGATGAGCAGTTCTTC	CASSPGSGRASDEQFF
16	TRBV4-3	.	TRBD2	TRBJ2-1	TGCGCCAGCAGCCAAGATCGGGGGACTAGCTACAATGAGCAGTTCTTC	CASSQDRGTSYNEQFF
14	TRBV6-5	.	TRBD1	TRBJ1-2	TGTGCCAGCAATCAAGGACAGGAACGAAGTGGCTACACCTTC	CASNQGQERSGYTF
17	TRBV7-8	.	.	TRBJ1-5	TGTGCCAGCAGCTTAGGCCCCTGGGGGGGAAGGAGTCAGCCCCAGCATTTT	CASSLGPWGGRSQPQHF
15	TRBV9	.	TRBD2	TRBJ2-2	TGTGCCAGCAGCGCGACTAGCGGGACGTCCGGGGAGCTGTTTTTT	CASSATSGTSGELFF
15	TRBV28	.	TRBD1	TRBJ1-1	TGTGCCAGCAGCCCTGGGACAGGGGGGAACACTGAAGCTTTCTTT	CASSPGTGGNTEAFF
14	TRBV28	.	TRBD1	TRBJ2-7	TGTGCCAGCAGTTCCACAGGGGGCTCCTACGAGCAGTACTTC	CASSSTGGSYEQYF
14	TRBV11-2	.	.	TRBJ2-7	TGTGCCAGCAGCACGCCAGGGGTTGTCTACGAGCAGTACTTC	CASSTPGVVYEQYF
14	TRBV5-1	.	.	TRBJ2-7	TGCGCCAGCAGCTTGGAAGGTAGGAGCACCGAGCAGTACTTC	CASSLEGRSTEQYF
18	TRBV5-1	.	TRBD2	TRBJ2-5	TGCGCCAGCAGCTCGCAACCGGGACTAGCGGGAGTTGGGGAGACCCAGTACTTC	CASSSQPGLAGVGETQYF
14	TRBV19	.	.	TRBJ2-1	TGTGCCAGTAGTGTAGACAGGTCTACCTATGAGCAGTTCTTC	CASSVDRSTYEQFF
15	TRBV4-2	once	TRBD1	TRBJ2-7	TGTGCCAGCAGCCAAGACGGGACAGCCATCTACGAGCAGTACTTC	CASSQDGTAIYEQYF